Only a few counts were recorded for the clone carrying this TCR beta chain. The antigen is not known. MiXCR was run by TCRdb on the 5' RACE reads, yielding one entry per CDR3 protein. This sample has about 250,000 distinct CDR3 sequences, with approximately 19% found just once. The data are from a study of T-cell memory formation after mild COVID-19. Study details: Clusters of TCRs were largely donor specific. The study's findings and limits: CD4+ bias marked clones expanding day 15 to 37, unlike balanced contracting clones.

The CDR3 has 17 amino acids. Germline assignment: CDR1 SGHTA and CDR2 FQGTGA. Losses at the gene ends were 4 bases for V and 5 bases for J; bases not matched to a gene: 13. The source of this sequence is a man in his late teens or twenties who had mild COVID-19 (a few samples of this study predate the infection). Cell type and time point are not known. The genes are TRBV7-3 and TRBJ2-2; 7 nucleotides align to TRBD1. The source material was PBMCs or a T cell subset sorted from them (not recorded which). DNA of the CDR3: TGTGCCAGCAGCTCAACGAGGACAGGTTCGGGGACCGGGGAGCTGTTTTTT. Translating gives CASSSTRTGSGTGELFF.